This T cell receptor (beta chain) was documented in a study of monozygotic twins with inflammatory bowel disease. Overall study findings and caveats: Compared with healthy twins, IBD patients shared fewer clonotypes with others, especially with disease activity. T cell subtypes were not distinguishable in this analysis.

A template switching step added UMIs, each with a 6-nucleotide sample barcode. TCRdb re-called the 5' RACE reads and catalogs CDR3 proteins one per entry, DNA excluded. Reported are about 350,000 distinct CDR3 sequences; the ten largest clones contain 2%. A remark on this clonotype: The target antigen is unknown.

This CDR3 spans 14 amino acids. Germline values: CDR1 SEHNR, CDR2 FQNEAQ (reference sequence). The chain recombines TRBV7-9 with TRBJ1-1; TCRdb's D call, TRBD1, is unchecked because there is no DNA. This receptor was identified in a human donor with ulcerative colitis or Crohn's disease, or a healthy co-twin of an affected twin (not recorded which). The sample comprised blood. The CDR3 loop reads CASTLVGGNTEAFF.